A single sample gave rise to the 20 T cell receptor beta chains below, sequenced in a study of blood T cell repertoires in COVID-19. Assay used: immunoSEQ multiplex PCR; TCRdb lists only in-frame clones, some missing. Among 150,000 to 200,000 clones listed, approximately 89% were seen once. Source material: PBMCs or T cells enriched from blood (not recorded which). The receptors originated from a woman younger than 35 who had recovered from COVID-19.

The chain combines TRBV3-1 (or the pseudogene TRBV3-2) with TRBJ1-2; D not resolved. This CDR3 contains 16 residues. With 0 bases removed from V and 5 bases from J, the gap between germline ends came to 16 bases. The V gene's germline CDR1 is LGHDT and CDR2 YNNKEL (reference sequence). This CDR3 reads CASSQDRVGRRYGYTF. CDR3 coding DNA: TGTGCCAGCAGCCAAGATCGAGTGGGCAGGCGTTATGGCTACACCTTC.

The chain is built from TRBV27 and TRBJ1-1; no definite D call. With 2 bases removed from V and 4 bases from J, the gap between germline ends came to 14 bases. The germline CDR1 and CDR2 sequences are MNHEY and SMNVEV (reference sequence). The CDR3 sequence is 15 residues long. CDR3 region: CASSLRAVLATEAFF. In DNA form, the CDR3 reads TGTGCCAGCAGTTTACGCGCGGTCCTGGCCACTGAAGCTTTCTTT.

The chain combines TRBV9 with TRBJ2-7; 7 bases line up with TRBD1. The CDR3 covers 14 residues. Germline V CDR1 and CDR2: SGDLS, YYNGEE. Trimming at V came to 0 bases and at J to 4 bases, leaving 4 bases not matched to a gene. CDR3 protein: CASSVGSQGYEQYF. CDR3 coding DNA: TGTGCCAGCAGCGTAGGGTCACAGGGGTACGAGCAGTACTTC.

The V gene is TRBV7-2, the J gene TRBJ2-1; D might be TRBD1 (6 bases). Deletions cut 4 bases from V and 5 bases from J, with 15 bases between. Per the germline V gene, CDR1 is SGHTA and CDR2 is FQGNSA. The CDR3 contains 15 residues. The CDR3 loop is CASSSTQGLDNEQFF. CDR3 DNA: TGTGCCAGCAGCTCCACACAGGGTTTGGACAATGAGCAGTTCTTC.

The genes are TRBV14 and TRBJ2-2; the match to TRBD2 covers 11 bases. CDR1 is SGHDN, CDR2 FVKESK, per germline. The CDR3 is 18 residues long. V was pared by 1 base and J by 2 bases, with 6 bases of the junction left unmatched. For the CDR3, the DNA is TGTGCCAGCAGCCAAGGAACGGGACTAGCGGAAAACACCGGGGAGCTGTTTTTT. Translated, it gives CASSQGTGLAENTGELFF.

V usage is TRBV15 and J usage is TRBJ2-1; the D is unclear. Per the germline V gene, CDR1 is LNHNV and CDR2 is YYDKDF (reference sequence). The CDR3 contains 14 residues. Between the trimmed V and J ends, which lost 2 bases and 6 bases, there was a span of 11 bases. Here the CDR3 reads CATSRPGPSNEQFF. CDR3 DNA: TGTGCCACCAGCAGACCGGGTCCTTCCAATGAGCAGTTCTTC.

For the CDR3, the DNA is TGTGCCAGCATGGACAGGGCGACAGATACGCAGTATTTT. It is translated as CASMDRATDTQYF. V gene TRBV12-3 or TRBV12-4 combines with J gene TRBJ2-3; TRBD1 agrees at 8 bases. The CDR3 contains 13 residues. V trimming: 7 bases; J trimming: 3 bases; junction bases outside the gene matches: 3.

This sequence joins TRBV25-1 and TRBJ2-7; D not certain. Trimming took off 3 bases at V and 0 bases at J, with 9 bases between the two ends. Germline V lookup: CDR1 MGHDK, CDR2 SYGVNS. This CDR3 spans 14 amino acids. CDR3: CASSDLGRSYEQYF. DNA of the CDR3: TGTGCCAGCAGTGACCTGGGCCGCTCCTACGAGCAGTACTTC.

The chain combines TRBV27 with TRBJ1-4; the D gene is possibly TRBD1 (6 bases). Germline V gives CDR1 MNHEY, CDR2 SMNVEV (reference sequence). The CDR3 contains 16 residues. V was shortened by 5 bases and J by 5 bases, with 18 bases between the two germline ends. CDR3 sequence: CASSPLPTGPNEKLFF. CDR3 bases: TGTGCCAGCAGTCCGCTCCCCACAGGGCCGAATGAAAAACTGTTTTTT.

The chain carries TRBV7-2 and TRBJ1-6, with 8 bases identical to TRBD1. The CDR3 totals 17 residues. Germline CDR1 reads SGHTA; CDR2 reads FQGNSA. Losses at the gene ends were 3 bases for V and 6 bases for J; bases not matched to a gene: 10. CDR3 bases: TGTGCCAGCAGCTTTTCAAGAGGCGGACAGGGTAATTCACCCCTCCACTTT. Encoded protein: CASSFSRGGQGNSPLHF.

This chain uses TRBV19 with TRBJ1-2; tentative D call: TRBD1 (5 bases). The CDR3 contains 12 residues. Deletions cut 11 bases from V and 7 bases from J, with 17 bases between. Germline V lookup: CDR1 LNHDA, CDR2 SQIVND (reference sequence). The CDR3: CAVWRGGSGYTF. CDR3 sequence (DNA): TGTGCCGTCTGGCGGGGCGGGTCTGGCTACACCTTC.

This clone was seen once. V gene TRBV12-5 combines with J gene TRBJ2-1; TRBD1 agrees at 11 bases. The CDR3 extends over 21 amino acids. The germline gives CDR1 LGHNT, CDR2 FRNRAP. The V and J ends lost 2 bases and 0 bases, in that order; junction bases with no gene match: 15. The CDR3 spells CASGLSWTGGWGASSYNEQFF. CDR3 nucleotide sequence: TGTGCTAGTGGTTTGTCTTGGACAGGGGGCTGGGGAGCGAGCTCCTACAATGAGCAGTTCTTC.

This chain links TRBV18 with TRBJ1-2; D is undetermined. This CDR3 contains 15 residues. Between the trimmed V and J ends, which lost 6 bases and 6 bases, there was a span of 20 bases. Per germline, CDR1 KGHSH and CDR2 LQKENI. Here the CDR3 reads CASSPGYSLLDGYTF. Here the CDR3 DNA reads TGTGCCAGCTCTCCGGGTTATTCCCTCCTCGATGGCTACACCTTC.

The V call is TRBV29-1, the J call TRBJ1-1, with D unresolved. The CDR3 extends over 13 amino acids. V lost 2 bases and J 0 bases, leaving 7 bases between the germline ends. Germline CDR1 and CDR2: SQVTM and ANQGSEA. The CDR3 region has the DNA TGCAGCGTTGAAAGAGGAATGAACACTGAAGCTTTCTTT. It specifies CSVERGMNTEAFF.

The chain links TRBV4-1 to TRBJ1-3; D might be TRBD1 (5 bases). Germline CDR1 is MGHRA and CDR2 is YSYEKL. CDR3 length: 14 amino acids. V was pared by 5 bases and J by 4 bases, with 12 bases between. The CDR3 region is CASSSPRAGNTIYF. CDR3 nucleotides: TGCGCCAGCAGCAGCCCCAGGGCAGGAAACACCATATATTTT.

V gene TRBV5-1 combines with J gene TRBJ2-7; tentatively, D is TRBD1 (5 bases). The CDR3 runs 17 residues. In germline, CDR1 is SGHRS, CDR2 YFSETQ. Trimming took off 0 bases at V and 1 base at J, with 17 bases between the two ends. The CDR3 sequence is CASSLADTGPDSYEQYF. The CDR3 DNA reads TGCGCCAGCAGCTTGGCGGATACAGGACCGGATTCCTACGAGCAGTACTTC.

The V call is TRBV25-1, the J call TRBJ1-6, with no clear D. Between the trimmed V and J ends, which lost 4 bases and 6 bases, there was a span of 7 bases. The length of the CDR3 is 13 residues. Germline loops: CDR1 MGHDK, CDR2 SYGVNS. CDR3 sequence reads: CASSVEGNSPLHF. The CDR3, as DNA: TGTGCCAGCAGTGTGGAGGGTAATTCACCCCTCCACTTT.

The chain links TRBV9 to TRBJ1-5; 8 bases map to TRBD1. Trimming at V came to 0 bases and at J to 4 bases, leaving 6 bases not matched to a gene. The CDR3 consists of 16 residues. CDR1 and CDR2 from the germline V gene are SGDLS and YYNGEE. The CDR3 region is CASSVDHRGLNQPQHF. CDR3 sequence (DNA): TGTGCCAGCAGCGTAGATCACAGGGGGTTAAATCAGCCCCAGCATTTT.

The sample holds one count of this clone. The V gene is TRBV30, the J gene TRBJ2-1; D unresolved. The CDR3 covers 11 residues. Deletions cut 0 bases from V and 10 bases from J, with 7 bases between. The germline CDR1 and CDR2 sequences are GTSNPN and SVGIG (reference sequence). CDR3 nucleotides: TGTGCCTGGAGTGTACTGCGGGAGCAGTTCTTC. It codes for CAWSVLREQFF.

The chain links TRBV5-8 to TRBJ2-2; D unclear. The V gene lost 2 bases and the J gene lost 1 base, with 6 bases spanning the gap. Per the germline V gene, CDR1 is SGHTS and CDR2 is YDEGEE. The CDR3 spans 14 residues. The CDR3 loop reads CASSFGGNTGELFF. The CDR3 nucleotides read TGTGCCAGCAGCTTTGGCGGGAACACCGGGGAGCTGTTTTTT.